This T cell receptor beta chain was obtained from a study of CD8 T cells in ankylosing spondylitis. The study, taken as a whole, reports: Significant enrichment of disease-linked clones was reported in matched ankylosing spondylitis synovial fluid. Within ankylosing spondylitis blood, a TCR beta motif made up of eight or nine highly homologous variants appeared to be characteristic.

Concerning this clonotype itself: The target antigen is unknown.

Germline CDR1 is MNHEY and CDR2 is SVGAGI. This CDR3 contains 14 residues. With V trimmed by 0 bases and J by 4 bases, 2 bases remained unmatched. Making the TCR beta libraries involved quantitative 5'-RACE with molecular barcodes. One entry per CDR3 protein, called by TCRdb with MiXCR from the 5' RACE reads. Here the sample spans around 250,000 distinct CDR3 sequences, around 11% being singletons. The V gene is TRBV6-5, the J gene TRBJ2-5, with 7 bases fitting TRBD1. Source material: blood, either unsorted or a sorted T cell fraction (not recorded which). The receptor comes from a male donor with ankylosing spondylitis or in good health (not recorded which). CDR3 sequence (DNA): TGTGCCAGCAGTTACTCGAACAGGGGAGAGACCCAGTACTTC. It codes for CASSYSNRGETQYF.